What follows are 30 T cell receptor beta chains derived from one specimen sequenced in a study of identical twins. TCRdb processed the 5' RACE reads anew with MiXCR; each CDR3 protein has one entry. The data show over 600,000 distinct CDR3 sequences, approximately 21% seen once. These data were also filed under a second study, of T cells expressing NK-cell markers.

The sample consisted of PBMCs. Every receptor here comes from a woman aged 18-29 years in good health.

The chain couples TRBV7-9 to TRBJ2-7; D is possibly TRBD1 (5 bases). The CDR3 sequence is 14 residues long. CDR1 and CDR2 (germline): SEHNR, FQNEAQ (reference sequence). With 3 bases removed from V and 3 bases from J, the gap between germline ends came to 12 bases. As DNA, the CDR3 is TGTGCCAGCAGCTTTAGTCAACAGGTCTACGAGCAGTACTTC. This encodes CASSFSQQVYEQYF. Looking up the rest from reference TRBV7-9 and TRBJ2-7 gives the full variable domain: DTGVSQNPRHKITKRGQNVTFRCDPISEHNRLYWYRQTLGQGPEFLTYFQNEAQLEKSRLLSDRFSAERPKGSFSTLEIQRTEQGDSAMYLCASSFSQQVYEQYFGPGTRLTVT.

This sequence joins TRBV20-1 and TRBJ1-3; tentatively, D is TRBD1 (6 bases). The V gene lost 0 bases and the J gene lost 4 bases, with 13 bases spanning the gap. Germline V gives CDR1 DFQATT, CDR2 SNEGSKA (reference sequence). This CDR3 has 15 amino acids. In nucleotides, the CDR3 is TGCAGTGCTAGAGATTGGAGGGGGACGGGAAACACCATATATTTT. This gives the protein CSARDWRGTGNTIYF.

In its sample, this clonotype was seen a few times. This chain connects TRBV20-1 to TRBJ2-3; D is perhaps TRBD1 (5 bases). CDR1 and CDR2 from the germline V gene are DFQATT and SNEGSKA (reference sequence). The CDR3 has 14 residues. Trimming shortened V by 3 bases and J by 5 bases, and 15 bases separated the two germline ends. The CDR3 DNA reads TGCAGTGCTAGGGACCACAGGACGGGAGATACGCAGTATTTT. Its protein is CSARDHRTGDTQYF.

The chain has TRBV20-1 and TRBJ2-1; TRBD1 matches 9 bases. CDR3 length: 13 residues. From germline, CDR1 is DFQATT and CDR2 SNEGSKA (reference sequence). For the CDR3, the DNA is TGCAGCGCCGGACAGGGGTTCTACAATGAGCAGTTCTTC. Encoded protein: CSAGQGFYNEQFF.

This clonotype was detected only a few times. This chain links TRBV20-1 with TRBJ2-3; D is uncertain. V lost 3 bases and J 2 bases, leaving 12 bases between the germline ends. Germline V CDR1 and CDR2: DFQATT, SNEGSKA (reference sequence). The CDR3 is 14 residues long. The CDR3 DNA reads as TGCAGTGCTAGGGCAGTCTTCCTCACAGATACGCAGTATTTT. Residues: CSARAVFLTDTQYF.

The V and J genes are TRBV25-1 and TRBJ1-3; D perhaps matches TRBD1 (5 bases). Germline CDR1 MGHDK, CDR2 SYGVNS. Trimming stripped 8 bases from V and 6 bases from J, with 11 bases between. The length of the CDR3 is 12 residues. CDR3 nucleotide sequence: TGTGCCAGCTCGCAGGGACTAAACACCATATATTTT. Its protein is CASSQGLNTIYF.

This clonotype has a handful of counts. V is TRBV29-1 and J is TRBJ1-2; D might be TRBD1 (5 bases). Trimming stripped 3 bases from V and 4 bases from J, with 12 bases between. Germline V gene sequence: CDR1 SQVTM, CDR2 ANQGSEA. CDR3 length: 13 amino acids. The CDR3 DNA follows: TGCAGCGTTGAGGCCGGGACTGGCTATGGCTACACCTTC. Amino acids: CSVEAGTGYGYTF.

This clonotype was counted at least ten times. The chain has TRBV7-9 and TRBJ2-7; D is uncertain. The V end lost 5 bases, the J end lost 4 bases, and 12 bases lay between the germline ends. The CDR3 contains 13 residues. The germline V gene has CDR1 SEHNR and CDR2 FQNEAQ (reference sequence). This CDR3 reads CASSPTAVYEQYF. In DNA form, the CDR3 reads TGTGCCAGCAGCCCTACGGCAGTATACGAGCAGTACTTC. The full variable domain, rest sourced from reference TRBV7-9 and TRBJ2-7, is DTGVSQNPRHKITKRGQNVTFRCDPISEHNRLYWYRQTLGQGPEFLTYFQNEAQLEKSRLLSDRFSAERPKGSFSTLEIQRTEQGDSAMYLCASSPTAVYEQYFGPGTRLTVT.

CDR3 amino acids: CAVQDRYSGANVLTF. CDR3 nucleotide sequence: TGTGCCGTGCAGGACCGATACTCTGGGGCCAACGTCCTGACTTTC. V gene TRBV5-4 combines with J gene TRBJ2-6; no definite D call. This CDR3 has 15 residues. V gave up 10 bases and J gave up 0 bases, with 14 bases separating them. Germline V gene data show CDR1 as SGHNT and CDR2 as YYREEE (reference sequence).

This clonotype was recorded many times. V usage is TRBV27 and J usage is TRBJ2-7, with a tentative D call TRBD1 (6 bases). CDR3 length equals 14 residues. Germline assignment: CDR1 MNHEY and CDR2 SMNVEV (reference sequence). Deletions cut 5 bases from V and 1 base from J, with 12 bases between. CDR3 sequence: CASSLTGVSYEQYF. The CDR3 DNA sequence: TGTGCCAGCAGTCTGACAGGCGTATCCTACGAGCAGTACTTC.

This clonotype has at least ten counts. The rearrangement links TRBV20-1 to TRBJ2-7; 9 bases align to TRBD2. Trimming at V came to 6 bases and at J to 7 bases, leaving 13 bases not matched to a gene. This CDR3 has 14 amino acids. The germline CDR1 and CDR2 sequences are DFQATT and SNEGSKA (reference sequence). The CDR3 spells CSATPGGGAWEQYF. The CDR3 bases are TGCAGTGCAACCCCTGGCGGGGGGGCCTGGGAGCAGTACTTC.

This clonotype was recorded a few times. The chain recombines TRBV12-3 or TRBV12-4 with TRBJ2-1; no firm D call. The CDR3 has 12 amino acids. V shed 4 bases and J shed 5 bases, with 6 bases lying between them. The CDR3 DNA reads as TGTGCCAGCAGTTGGGTGGACAATGAGCAGTTCTTC. Encoded protein: CASSWVDNEQFF.

The J gene is TRBJ2-2, the V gene TRBV24-1, with D tentatively TRBD2 (5 bases). With 5 bases removed from V and 6 bases from J, the gap between germline ends came to 12 bases. The germline V gene has CDR1 KGHDR and CDR2 SFDVKD. The CDR3 runs to 14 residues. This chain's CDR3 is CATSAPTGAGELFF. The CDR3 DNA reads as TGTGCCACCAGTGCCCCGACCGGGGCCGGGGAGCTGTTTTTT.

CDR3 bases: TGTGCCAGCAGTGAATATAAGGCTAGGGACATTCAGTACTTC. It yields the protein CASSEYKARDIQYF. This chain links TRBV6-1 with TRBJ2-4; D call uncertain. Germline values: CDR1 MNHNS, CDR2 SASEGT. The V end lost 2 bases, the J end lost 8 bases, and 13 bases lay between the germline ends. The CDR3 is 14 amino acids.

A few counts support this clonotype. This chain connects TRBV7-7 to TRBJ2-1; D may be TRBD1 (6 bases). The CDR3 covers 13 residues. Germline CDR1 reads SSHAT; CDR2 reads FNYEAQ (reference sequence). V lost 5 bases, J lost 8 bases, and 13 bases lay in between. The CDR3 is CASSDSRGHEQFF. Here the CDR3 DNA reads TGTGCCAGCAGCGATTCCAGGGGCCATGAGCAGTTCTTC.

This clonotype was counted a single time. This rearrangement joins TRBV20-1 to TRBJ2-7, with 8 bases fitting TRBD1. The CDR3 runs 14 residues. Germline V gives CDR1 DFQATT, CDR2 SNEGSKA (reference sequence). With V trimmed by 5 bases and J by 3 bases, 9 bases remained unmatched. Here the CDR3 reads CSARLGTGFYEQYF. CDR3 nucleotides: TGCAGTGCTCGTTTGGGGACAGGCTTCTACGAGCAGTACTTC.

This clonotype was recorded a few times. V is TRBV7-9 and J is TRBJ2-1; 7 bases line up with TRBD2. The germline gives CDR1 SEHNR, CDR2 FQNEAQ (reference sequence). With 5 bases clipped from V and 8 bases from J, the junction kept 12 bases outside the gene matches. This CDR3 has 15 residues. This CDR3 reads CASSTRALAVHEQFF. The CDR3 DNA reads as TGTGCCAGCAGCACCCGCGCCCTAGCGGTCCATGAGCAGTTCTTC.

There are many counts of this clonotype. J is TRBJ2-3 and V is TRBV20-1, with 10 nucleotides matching TRBD2. CDR3 length: 13 amino acids. From germline, CDR1 is DFQATT and CDR2 SNEGSKA (reference sequence). With 3 bases clipped from V and 7 bases from J, the junction kept 4 bases outside the gene matches. CDR3 nucleotides: TGCAGTGCTAGGCTAGCGGGGGAAAATACGCAGTATTTT. Translated, it gives CSARLAGENTQYF.

The chain links TRBV13 to TRBJ1-1; a possible D gene is TRBD1 (5 bases). This CDR3 has 14 residues. CDR1 PRHDT and CDR2 FYEKMQ come from the germline V gene (reference sequence). Trimming pared 0 bases from V and 7 bases from J, leaving 12 bases between. The CDR3 DNA follows: TGTGCCAGCAGCTTAGGTGTAGGGGTGGGTGAAGCTTTCTTT. This gives the protein CASSLGVGVGEAFF.

CDR3 DNA: TGTGCCAGCAGCCCCTACCCCCGGACCGATTTCACAGATACGCAGTATTTT. This encodes CASSPYPRTDFTDTQYF. The gene calls are TRBV9 and TRBJ2-3; D call uncertain. V was pared by 4 bases and J by 2 bases, with 20 bases between. CDR1 is SGDLS and CDR2 is YYNGEE in the germline V gene. The length of the CDR3 is 17 residues.

The V and J genes are TRBV29-1 and TRBJ2-1; possibly TRBD2 for D (5 bases). Germline V gene sequence: CDR1 SQVTM, CDR2 ANQGSEA. V was pared by 3 bases and J by 5 bases, with 14 bases between. The CDR3 contains 14 residues. Here the CDR3 DNA reads TGCAGCGTTGACGTTCCCGGGAACGACAATGAGCAGTTCTTC. Protein: CSVDVPGNDNEQFF.

This clonotype was seen just once. V usage is TRBV20-1 and J usage is TRBJ2-5, with D perhaps given as TRBD1 or TRBD2 (5 bases each). The germline V gene encodes CDR1 DFQATT and CDR2 SNEGSKA (reference sequence). V dropped 1 base and J dropped 2 bases, with 11 bases sitting between them. The CDR3 runs 14 residues. The CDR3, as DNA: TGCAGTGCTAGAGGCCTGGGACCGCAAGAGACCCAGTACTTC. Its protein is CSARGLGPQETQYF.

V is TRBV27 and J is TRBJ1-2; D gene ambiguous. Germline V gene data show CDR1 as MNHEY and CDR2 as SMNVEV (reference sequence). Trimming shortened V by 5 bases and J by 2 bases, and 15 bases separated the two germline ends. CDR3 length: 15 amino acids. CDR3 region: CASSPRTGPNYGYTF. CDR3 sequence (DNA): TGTGCCAGCAGTCCCCGGACGGGCCCAAACTATGGCTACACCTTC.

A note on this clonotype: The junction does not match germline at one end; this may be a read error. The chain joins TRBV2 to TRBJ1-1; D gene ambiguous. This CDR3 spans 13 amino acids. The V gene's germline CDR1 is SNHLY and CDR2 FYNNEI. The CDR3 loop reads CASRSTENSEAFF. The CDR3 DNA follows: TGTGCCAGCAGGAGTACGGAGAACAGTGAAGCTTTCTTT.

The chain carries TRBV27 and TRBJ2-2; D ambiguous. Trimming left V 0 bases short and J 6 bases short, with 14 bases between. The CDR3 consists of 16 residues. The germline CDR1 and CDR2 sequences are MNHEY and SMNVEV (reference sequence). CDR3 residues: CASSLSSVMAAGELFF. The CDR3 DNA is TGTGCCAGCAGTTTATCGAGCGTTATGGCAGCCGGGGAGCTGTTTTTT.

The chain combines TRBV9 with TRBJ1-2; 9 nucleotides match TRBD1. Per germline, CDR1 SGDLS and CDR2 YYNGEE. J was trimmed by 2 bases and V by 1 base; bases with no gene match: 9. The CDR3 spans 17 residues. The CDR3 loop is CASSVKPRDRDNYGYTF. In DNA, the CDR3 is TGTGCCAGCAGCGTAAAACCCCGGGACAGGGACAACTATGGCTACACCTTC. Full variable domain (remainder filled in from reference TRBV9 and TRBJ1-2): DSGVTQTPKHLITATGQRVTLRCSPRSGDLSVYWYQQSLDQGLQFLIQYYNGEERAKGNILERFSAQQFPDLHSELNLSSLELGDSALYFCASSVKPRDRDNYGYTFGSGTRLTVV.

The chain is built from TRBV12-3 or TRBV12-4 and TRBJ2-5, with 7 positions matching TRBD1. This CDR3 contains 15 residues. V trimming: 4 bases; J trimming: 2 bases; junction bases outside the gene matches: 7. The DNA of the CDR3 is TGTGCCAGCAGTTCCTACCGGGACAGTCAAGAGACCCAGTACTTC. Translated, it gives CASSSYRDSQETQYF.

This clonotype was detected a few times. V and J are TRBV20-1 and TRBJ2-7, with 13 bases aligning to TRBD2. The CDR3 extends over 16 amino acids. Germline lookup yields CDR1 DFQATT and CDR2 SNEGSKA (reference sequence). Trimming removed 6 bases from V and 0 bases from J; junction bases left unmatched: 8. The CDR3 protein is CSAPKRTSGSSYEQYF. In DNA form, the CDR3 reads TGCAGTGCCCCCAAAAGGACTAGCGGGAGCTCCTACGAGCAGTACTTC.

The chain combines TRBV20-1 with TRBJ1-1; no reliable D call. Germline V gene data show CDR1 as DFQATT and CDR2 as SNEGSKA (reference sequence). The CDR3 has 13 residues. The ends were cut back, 5 bases at V and 4 bases at J, with 14 bases in the middle. The chain's CDR3 is CSAYGGIATEAFF. The CDR3 DNA is TGCAGTGCTTATGGAGGGATTGCCACTGAAGCTTTCTTT.

This clonotype was detected only a few times. The gene calls are TRBV9 and TRBJ2-3; D may be TRBD2 (6 bases). CDR1 and CDR2 from the germline V gene are SGDLS and YYNGEE. Deletions cut 0 bases from V and 1 base from J, with 12 bases between. The CDR3 is made up of 16 amino acids. The chain's CDR3 is CASSVGGWRGTDTQYF. As DNA, the CDR3 is TGTGCCAGCAGCGTAGGGGGATGGAGGGGCACAGATACGCAGTATTTT.